The clone carrying this TCR beta chain was detected only once. Its specificity is not known. The authors' processing: Sequence data from immunoSEQ were junction-only and lacked quality scores; consequently, filtering differed. The table came from immunoSEQ multiplex PCR; TCRdb's copy has only in-frame clones and leaves some out. V and J calls and clone size are those listed in that table; D and trimming were worked out from the DNA. The sample holds 2 million to 2.5 million clones, approximately 94% seen once. This sample was included in a study of shared clonotypes between healthy human individuals. Regarding the study as a whole: Rarefaction revealed incomplete sorted-subset sequencing despite large depth. Non-shared clonotypes had lower generation probabilities than clonotypes shared by all four sorted-subset donors.

This CDR3 is built from 15 residues. V lost 2 bases, J lost 8 bases, and 18 bases lay in between. Germline V CDR1 and CDR2: MDHEN, SYDVKM. The naive CD8 population came from CD45RO-negative cells selected for CCR7, without terminally differentiated effector memory CD45RA+ cells. The sequence was collected from a man in his late teens or twenties in good health. The chain links TRBV28 to TRBJ1-2; unclear D gene. The sequenced material came from naive CD8+ T cells sorted from blood. The CDR3 DNA follows: TGTGCCAGCAGTTTAACGGGTTGGGCAGGTGAAGGCTACACCTTC. Residues: CASSLTGWAGEGYTF.